These 22 T cell receptor beta chains were all obtained from the same sample, sequenced in a study of siplizumab effects on memory and regulatory T cells. The method was immunoSEQ multiplex PCR; TCRdb's version includes in-frame clones alone and lacks a portion of them. This sample carries around 95,000 clones, less than 95% of them seen once, and the ten largest clones take 1% to 1.5%. The sample consisted of non-Treg CD4+ T cells sorted from blood. These receptors came from a human donor in good health.

V usage is TRBV6-5 and J usage is TRBJ2-3, with 7 bases lining up with TRBD1. There are 15 residues in the CDR3. Germline lookup yields CDR1 MNHEY and CDR2 SVGAGI. Unmatched junction bases numbered 10, after V lost 7 bases and J lost 3 bases. The CDR3 region has the DNA TGTGCCAGCAACCTAGGGACAGTGCGAACAGATACGCAGTATTTT. Its protein product is CASNLGTVRTDTQYF.

The chain employs TRBV5-1 and TRBJ2-2; the D gene is possibly TRBD2 (5 bases). The ends were cut back, 3 bases at V and 2 bases at J, with 11 bases in the middle. The CDR3 contains 15 residues. Per the germline V gene, CDR1 is SGHRS and CDR2 is YFSETQ. The CDR3 region has the DNA TGCGCCAGCAGCTCCGACTATATAAACACCGGGGAGCTGTTTTTT. Its translation: CASSSDYINTGELFF.

This chain links TRBV11-2 with TRBJ2-7; 7 bases match TRBD2. Germline values: CDR1 SGHAT, CDR2 FQNNGV. V was clipped by 2 bases and J by 6 bases; unmatched bases: 10. The CDR3 spans 15 residues. This CDR3 is CASSLLAGLRGEQYF. Written as DNA, the CDR3 is TGTGCCAGCAGCTTACTTGCGGGACTACGTGGCGAGCAGTACTTC. Complete variable domain (other parts from reference TRBV11-2 and TRBJ2-7): EAGVAQSPRYKIIEKRQSVAFWCNPISGHATLYWYQQILGQGPKLLIQFQNNGVVDDSQLPKDRFSAERLKGVDSTLKIQPAKLEDSAVYLCASSLLAGLRGEQYFGPGTRLTVT.

The chain uses TRBV15 and TRBJ1-3; 9 bases fit TRBD1. CDR3 length: 16 amino acids. V shed 5 bases and J 0 bases; nucleotides not matched to a gene: 5. The germline CDR1 and CDR2 sequences are LNHNV and YYDKDF (reference sequence). The CDR3 DNA follows: TGTGCCACCAGCGGACAGGGGTCAACCTCTGGAAACACCATATATTTT. Protein sequence: CATSGQGSTSGNTIYF.

The chain combines TRBV5-1 with TRBJ2-4, with 13 positions matching TRBD2. Germline CDR1 SGHRS, CDR2 YFSETQ. CDR3 length: 15 amino acids. V was clipped by 7 bases and J by 8 bases; unmatched bases: 9. As DNA, the CDR3 is TGCGCCAGCGGAACCGGGACTAGCGGGATTGACATTCAGTACTTC. It encodes CASGTGTSGIDIQYF.

V gene TRBV7-9 combines with J gene TRBJ2-7, with D uncertain. Germline V CDR1 and CDR2: SEHNR, FQNEAQ (reference sequence). This CDR3 has 15 residues. Trimming left V 5 bases short and J 2 bases short, with 16 bases between. The CDR3 reads CASSPPVGSTYEQYF. The CDR3 DNA reads as TGTGCCAGCAGCCCTCCGGTCGGGTCGACCTACGAGCAGTACTTC. The variable domain in full, with the rest retrieved from reference TRBV7-9 and TRBJ2-7, is DTGVSQNPRHKITKRGQNVTFRCDPISEHNRLYWYRQTLGQGPEFLTYFQNEAQLEKSRLLSDRFSAERPKGSFSTLEIQRTEQGDSAMYLCASSPPVGSTYEQYFGPGTRLTVT.

V usage is TRBV19 and J usage is TRBJ2-3, with D possibly TRBD2 on 6 matching bases. The germline gives CDR1 LNHDA, CDR2 SQIVND (reference sequence). The length of the CDR3 is 14 residues. The V gene lost 7 bases and the J gene lost 1 base, with 12 bases spanning the gap. The CDR3 region is CASKQRARTDTQYF. In DNA, the CDR3 is TGTGCCAGTAAGCAGCGGGCACGCACAGATACGCAGTATTTT.

The chain couples TRBV2 to TRBJ2-7; 16 bases agree with TRBD2. Trimming at V came to 6 bases and at J to 6 bases, leaving 2 bases not matched to a gene. Germline CDR1 is SNHLY and CDR2 is FYNNEI. There are 14 residues in the CDR3. The CDR3 is CASRGTSGRAEQYF. The CDR3 DNA is TGTGCCAGCAGGGGGACTAGCGGGAGGGCCGAGCAGTACTTC.

This chain joins TRBV9 and TRBJ1-3; 11 nucleotides line up with TRBD1. Unmatched junction bases numbered 4, after V lost 2 bases and J lost 6 bases. This CDR3 has 15 amino acids. Germline-derived CDR1 and CDR2 are SGDLS and YYNGEE. CDR3 sequence reads: CASSVSGQGVNTIYF. The CDR3, as DNA: TGTGCCAGCAGCGTGTCGGGACAGGGGGTAAACACCATATATTTT. Supplemented by reference TRBV9 and TRBJ1-3, the full variable domain reads DSGVTQTPKHLITATGQRVTLRCSPRSGDLSVYWYQQSLDQGLQFLIQYYNGEERAKGNILERFSAQQFPDLHSELNLSSLELGDSALYFCASSVSGQGVNTIYFGEGSWLTVV.

This clone came up a few times. The rearrangement uses TRBV27 and TRBJ1-5; TRBD1 matches at 7 bases. Germline lookup yields CDR1 MNHEY and CDR2 SMNVEV (reference sequence). Trimming took 5 bases from V and 6 from J; bases not matched to a gene: 4. The CDR3 consists of 13 residues. CDR3 residues: CASSLTGAQPQHF. The DNA for the CDR3 is TGTGCCAGCAGTCTCACAGGGGCTCAGCCCCAGCATTTT.

The CDR3 loop reads CASSLAAKDFGGLEQFF. In DNA form, the CDR3 reads TGTGCCAGCAGCTTAGCGGCGAAGGACTTCGGAGGATTGGAGCAGTTCTTC. The gene calls are TRBV13 and TRBJ2-1, with D tentatively TRBD2 (5 bases). The CDR3 has 17 amino acids. V was pared by 1 base and J by 10 bases, with 23 bases between. CDR1 is PRHDT, CDR2 FYEKMQ, per germline (reference sequence). Together with reference TRBV13 and TRBJ2-1, the CDR3 gives the full variable domain: AAGVIQSPRHLIKEKRETATLKCYPIPRHDTVYWYQQGPGQDPQFLISFYEKMQSDKGSIPDRFSAQQFSDYHSELNMSSLELGDSALYFCASSLAAKDFGGLEQFFGPGTRLTVL.

The chain uses TRBV6-1 and TRBJ2-1, with D perhaps matching TRBD2 (6 bases). The CDR3 loop spans 15 amino acids. V gave up 1 base and J gave up 9 bases, with 16 bases separating them. CDR1 and CDR2 from the germline V gene are MNHNS and SASEGT. The CDR3: CASSEVGPNGGEQFF. CDR3 bases: TGTGCCAGCAGTGAAGTCGGACCCAACGGGGGTGAGCAGTTCTTC.

The count of this clone is one. J is TRBJ1-3 and V is TRBV25-1; D gene uncertain. Germline CDR1 is MGHDK and CDR2 is SYGVNS. CDR3 length: 16 residues. The V end was cut by 1 base, the J end by 2 bases, with 12 bases between. CDR3 sequence: CASSESRGMAGNTIYF. The DNA of the CDR3 is TGTGCCAGCAGTGAATCGCGGGGTATGGCTGGAAACACCATATATTTT.

V is TRBV27 and J is TRBJ2-6; TRBD1 agrees at 8 bases. The CDR3 runs 17 residues. The ends lost 7 bases at V and 0 bases at J; junction bases unmatched: 8. The V gene's germline CDR1 is MNHEY and CDR2 SMNVEV (reference sequence). The CDR3 region has the DNA TGTGCCAGCACGAATGCAGGGGGCTACTCTGGGGCCAACGTCCTGACTTTC. The encoded protein is CASTNAGGYSGANVLTF.

This chain links TRBV4-1 with TRBJ2-3, with a weak D call TRBD2 (6 bases). Germline V CDR1 and CDR2: MGHRA, YSYEKL. V lost 0 bases, J lost 2 bases, and 15 bases lay in between. CDR3 length: 17 residues. The CDR3 region is CASSQEGGLPYTDTQYF. CDR3 DNA: TGCGCCAGCAGCCAAGAGGGAGGACTGCCTTACACAGATACGCAGTATTTT.

V gene TRBV29-1 combines with J gene TRBJ1-2; D is possibly TRBD1 (6 bases). The V gene's germline CDR1 is SQVTM and CDR2 ANQGSEA. The CDR3 is made up of 14 amino acids. The V gene lost 3 bases and the J gene lost 5 bases, with 16 bases spanning the gap. The CDR3 loop is CSVEGHLEWYGYTF. CDR3 nucleotide sequence: TGCAGCGTTGAGGGACATCTAGAGTGGTATGGCTACACCTTC. The full variable domain, rest sourced from reference TRBV29-1 and TRBJ1-2, is SAVISQKPSRDICQRGTSLTIQCQVDSQVTMMFWYRQQPGQSLTLIATANQGSEATYESGFVIDKFPISRPNLTFSTLTVSNMSPEDSSIYLCSVEGHLEWYGYTFGSGTRLTVV.

V is TRBV19 and J is TRBJ2-1; 15 bases map to TRBD2. This CDR3 has 16 residues. Germline V gene data show CDR1 as LNHDA and CDR2 as SQIVND (reference sequence). V lost 5 bases, J lost 8 bases, and 7 bases stayed unmatched. The CDR3 sequence: CASSFAGTSGRHEQFF. CDR3 bases: TGTGCCAGTAGTTTTGCCGGGACTAGCGGGAGGCATGAGCAGTTCTTC.

V gene TRBV5-6 combines with J gene TRBJ1-5; D is perhaps TRBD1 (5 bases). The CDR3 has 14 amino acids. Germline CDR1 SGHDT, CDR2 YYEEEE. V was cut by 2 bases and J by 5 bases, with 11 bases left in between. The CDR3 sequence is CASSLRGPDQPQHF. DNA for the CDR3: TGTGCCAGCAGCTTAAGGGGTCCGGATCAGCCCCAGCATTTT. The whole variable domain, filled in from reference TRBV5-6 and TRBJ1-5, reads DAGVTQSPTHLIKTRGQQVTLRCSPKSGHDTVSWYQQALGQGPQFIFQYYEEEERQRGNFPDRFSGHQFPNYSSELNVNALLLGDSALYLCASSLRGPDQPQHFGDGTRLSIL.

The chain recombines TRBV19 with TRBJ2-5; 11 bases agree with TRBD2. The V segment lost 9 bases and the J segment 3 bases; nucleotides outside the gene matches: 9. Germline V lookup: CDR1 LNHDA, CDR2 SQIVND (reference sequence). This CDR3 is built from 15 residues. CDR3 residues: CASRETSGNKETQYF. CDR3 coding DNA: TGTGCCAGCCGTGAGACTAGCGGGAATAAAGAGACCCAGTACTTC. The variable domain in full, with the rest retrieved from reference TRBV19 and TRBJ2-5, is DGGITQSPKYLFRKEGQNVTLSCEQNLNHDAMYWYRQDPGQGLRLIYYSQIVNDFQKGDIAEGYSVSREKKESFPLTVTSAQKNPTAFYLCASRETSGNKETQYFGPGTRLLVL.

In its sample, this clone was seen once. V usage is TRBV19 and J usage is TRBJ2-7; possibly TRBD1 for D (6 bases). This CDR3 is 14 amino acids long. The V gene's germline CDR1 is LNHDA and CDR2 SQIVND (reference sequence). The V end lost 4 bases, the J end lost 0 bases, and 10 bases lay between the germline ends. The CDR3 here is CASSRDRSSYEQYF. The DNA for the CDR3 is TGTGCCAGTAGTAGAGACAGGAGCTCCTACGAGCAGTACTTC.

The J gene is TRBJ2-3, the V gene TRBV27, with TRBD2 identical over 8 bases. Germline-derived CDR1 and CDR2 are MNHEY and SMNVEV (reference sequence). Trimming removed 1 base from V and 2 bases from J; junction bases left unmatched: 2. The CDR3 extends over 15 amino acids. CDR3 loop: CASSLFSGATDTQYF. Written as DNA, the CDR3 is TGTGCCAGCAGTTTATTTAGCGGGGCCACAGATACGCAGTATTTT.

The chain has TRBV6-4 and TRBJ1-4; D not certain. Germline CDR1 reads MRHNA; CDR2 reads SNTAGT. Trimming pared 0 bases from V and 5 bases from J, leaving 13 bases between. The CDR3 runs 16 residues. The CDR3 spells CASSDSRVPLNEKLFF. In nucleotides, the CDR3 is TGTGCCAGCAGTGACTCGCGAGTTCCTCTGAATGAAAAACTGTTTTTT.